This TCR beta chain was recovered during a study of blood T cell repertoires in COVID-19. In the study overall: Acute-phase and convalescent COVID-19 samples originated in the United States, Italy and Spain. PBMCs, B-cell-depleted T cells, or T cells provided the cDNA or gDNA that made up the material.

As handled by the study authors: Nucleated cell counts were estimated from reference gene primer amplification. Sequenced by immunoSEQ multiplex PCR; TCRdb stores in-frame clones only, minus some. D and trimming were read from the DNA, whereas the V and J calls and clone size are those reported in that table. The table shows 190,000 or so clones, with around 80% occurring only once. Germline V gene data show CDR1 as SQVTM and CDR2 as ANQGSEA. The CDR3 runs 12 residues. Trimming removed 4 bases from V and 3 bases from J, with 9 bases in between. Sequencing input: peripheral blood. This clonotype originated in an elderly woman with active or convalescent COVID-19. The rearrangement links TRBV29-1 to TRBJ1-1; tentatively, D is TRBD1 (5 bases). The CDR3 bases are TGCAGCGTTGGGGGGGGAGACACTGAAGCTTTCTTT. Its protein product is CSVGGGDTEAFF.